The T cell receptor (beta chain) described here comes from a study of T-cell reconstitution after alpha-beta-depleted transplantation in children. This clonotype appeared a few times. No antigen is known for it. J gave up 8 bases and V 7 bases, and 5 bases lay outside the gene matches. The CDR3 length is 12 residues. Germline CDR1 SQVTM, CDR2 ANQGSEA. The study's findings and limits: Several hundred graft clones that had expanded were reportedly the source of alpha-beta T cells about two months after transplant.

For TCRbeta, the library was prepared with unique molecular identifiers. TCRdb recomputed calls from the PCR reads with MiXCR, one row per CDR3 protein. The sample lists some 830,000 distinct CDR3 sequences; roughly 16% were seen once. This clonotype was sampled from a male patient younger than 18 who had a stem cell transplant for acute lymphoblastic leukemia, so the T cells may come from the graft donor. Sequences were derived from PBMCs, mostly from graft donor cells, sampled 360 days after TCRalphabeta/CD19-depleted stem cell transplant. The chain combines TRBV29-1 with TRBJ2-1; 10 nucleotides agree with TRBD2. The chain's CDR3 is CSAGLAVDEQFF. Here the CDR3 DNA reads TGCAGCGCAGGACTAGCGGTCGATGAGCAGTTCTTC.